This entry lists 2 T cell receptor beta chains sequenced from one sample in a study of a mutant IDH1 vaccine in newly diagnosed glioma. No cognate antigen is known for these TCRs. Sequencing used immunoSEQ multiplex PCR; TCRdb keeps in-frame clones, though not all of them. The data hold about 30,000 clones, with roughly 78% observed a single time. Time point reported: week 11, during vaccination. Every vaccination contained 300 ug of the mutant IDH1 20-mer peptide and was paired with topical imiquimod. The material was PBMCs, obtained from a glioma patient whose treatment included an IDH1 peptide vaccine. Receptors originate from a man younger than 40 with glioma.

This chain uses TRBV7-2 with TRBJ2-7; D uncertain. Trimming pared 2 bases from V and 5 bases from J, leaving 7 bases between. Germline-derived CDR1 and CDR2 are SGHTA and FQGNSA. The CDR3 runs to 12 residues. CDR3 region: CASSLKGNEQYF. For the CDR3, the DNA is TGTGCCAGCAGCTTAAAGGGAAACGAGCAGTACTTC.

CDR3 coding DNA: TGTGCCAGCAGCCGAGGGGGGAGGGGCCAGCTCTACAATGAGCAGTTCTTC. Its translation is CASSRGGRGQLYNEQFF. The gene calls are TRBV7-2 and TRBJ2-1; the D gene is possibly TRBD2 (7 bases). Trimming stripped 5 bases from V and 3 bases from J, with 20 bases between. Germline V gene lookup returns CDR1 SGHTA and CDR2 FQGNSA. This CDR3 region has 17 residues. The full variable domain, in which reference TRBV7-2 and TRBJ2-1 provide the parts outside the CDR3, is GAGVSQSPSNKVTEKGKDVELRCDPISGHTALYWYRQSLGQGLEFLIYFQGNSAPDKSGLPSDRFSAERTGGSVSTLTIQRTQQEDSAVYLCASSRGGRGQLYNEQFFGPGTRLTVL.